This T cell receptor beta chain was captured by sequencing in a study of blood T cell repertoires in COVID-19. Study-wide background: Acute-phase and convalescent COVID-19 samples originated in the United States, Italy and Spain.

Only a few counts were recorded for this clone. Enrolled through a virtual design, the participants were between 18 and 89 years of age and came from about two dozen US areas. The study assigned cohorts using participant-reported clinical history. The CDR3 length is 13 residues. The germline V and J ends were trimmed by 0 bases and 6 bases, with 9 bases remaining between them. In germline, CDR1 is MDHEN, CDR2 SYDVKM. Clones were read by immunoSEQ multiplex PCR, and TCRdb kept only the in-frame ones, dropping some. The profile covers 280,000 or so clones, with approximately 90% appearing a single time and over 6% taken by the ten largest.

The genes are TRBV28 and TRBJ2-7; D is undetermined. The sequence derives from a woman in her 40s who had recovered from COVID-19. The sequencing input was PBMCs or T cells enriched from blood (not recorded which). The CDR3 protein is CASSLWSSGEQYF. CDR3 nucleotide sequence: TGTGCCAGCAGTTTATGGAGCTCCGGCGAGCAGTACTTC.